This passage covers 8 T cell receptor beta chains from one sample sequenced in a study of metastatic and nonmetastatic thyroid tumors. TCRdb reprocessed the PCR reads using MiXCR. In the table there are about 15,000 clones, approximately 25% of which are singletons. Nobody among the patients had been given any treatment before thyroid surgery. What was sequenced was tumor tissue. Receptors were obtained from a female donor with papillary thyroid cancer or a benign thyroid nodule (not recorded which). Some clones in this sample may be carry-over from other donors' samples.

This clone was found many times. The chain is built from TRBV15 and TRBJ1-2, with no clear D. The germline V and J ends were trimmed by 0 bases and 1 base, with 21 bases remaining between them. In germline, CDR1 is LNHNV, CDR2 YYDKDF (reference sequence). The CDR3 spans 19 residues. The CDR3 DNA reads as TGTGCCACCAGCAGAGATGGTACCGGACCGGCTCAACTTAACTATGGCTACACCTTC. Amino acids: CATSRDGTGPAQLNYGYTF.

The chain uses TRBV18 and TRBJ2-4, with 9 bases matching TRBD2. This CDR3 has 19 amino acids. V trimming: 0 bases; J trimming: 1 base; junction bases outside the gene matches: 10. Germline V gives CDR1 KGHSH, CDR2 LQKENI. As DNA, the CDR3 is TGTGCCAGCTCACCACCGTTAGGATCTAGCGGGAACGCCAAAAACATTCAGTACTTC. Protein: CASSPPLGSSGNAKNIQYF.

This clone occurred a few times. The junction departs from the called germline gene at one end, perhaps through a read error. The J gene is TRBJ2-7, the V gene TRBV6-2 or TRBV6-3; tentative D call: TRBD2 (5 bases). Germline lookup yields CDR1 MNHEY and CDR2 SVGEGT. CDR3 length: 12 amino acids. The CDR3 is CASSLASYKQYF. The CDR3 bases are TGTGCCAGCAGTCTAGCATCCTACAAGCAGTACTTC.

This clone was seen ten or more times. The chain uses TRBV29-1 and TRBJ2-7, with a possible D match to TRBD2 (6 bases). CDR3 length: 14 residues. CDR1 and CDR2 (germline): SQVTM, ANQGSEA. Between the trimmed V and J ends, which lost 5 bases and 0 bases, there was a span of 14 bases. CDR3 bases: TGCAGCGTTAATAGCGGCAAAAGCTCCTACGAGCAGTACTTC. This gives the protein CSVNSGKSSYEQYF.

This clone was recorded a few times. The V gene is TRBV6-1, the J gene TRBJ1-4; no firm D call. The CDR3 is 13 amino acids. CDR1 is MNHNS and CDR2 is SASEGT in the germline V gene. Trimming took off 4 bases at V and 8 bases at J, with 11 bases between the two ends. Written as DNA, the CDR3 is TGTGCCAGCAGTGTCCAGGTGGGAGAAAAACTGTTTTTT. Its translation is CASSVQVGEKLFF.

This clone was seen only once. The rearrangement links TRBV7-2 to TRBJ2-7, with TRBD2 identical over 7 bases. The V and J ends lost 0 bases and 3 bases, in that order; junction bases with no gene match: 14. CDR1 is SGHTA, CDR2 FQGNSA, per germline. The CDR3 contains 18 residues. In nucleotides, the CDR3 is TGTGCCAGCAGCTTAGCGGCGGACTTTGGGAGGGGAGACTACGAGCAGTACTTC. It yields the protein CASSLAADFGRGDYEQYF.

For this clone: This may stem from a read error, because a much larger clone lies one nucleotide away. This sequence joins TRBV12-3 or TRBV12-4 and TRBJ1-5; 9 positions agree with TRBD1. The CDR3 totals 17 residues. After removal of 5 bases from V and 0 bases from J, the junction contained 8 bases not matched to a gene. The CDR3 sequence is CASSPTGGRSSNQPQHF. The DNA of the CDR3 is TGTGCCAGCAGTCCGACAGGGGGGAGATCTAGCAATCAGCCCCAGCATTTT.

A note on this clone: At one end the junction does not follow the germline gene, possibly because of a read error. The gene calls are TRBV19 and TRBJ2-6, with D perhaps matching TRBD1 (6 bases). Germline-derived CDR1 and CDR2 are LNHDA and SQIVND (reference sequence). This CDR3 comprises 14 residues. In nucleotides, the CDR3 is TGTGCCAGCAAAAAAGGGCCAGGGGACAACGTCCTGACTTTC. Translation gives CASKKGPGDNVLTF.